This T cell receptor beta chain appears in the sequencing data of a study of cytomegalovirus exposure and HLA in healthy donors. Study conclusions and caveats: Most sequenced TCRs were rare (though some public TCRs occurred in many donors). Altogether, 150 or so TCR beta chains were recorded as cytomegalovirus-associated. Judged likely to be a sequencing artifact was a cluster of highly shared sequence variants.

13 Jbeta primers and 60 Vbeta primers were used for the PCR. The assay was immunoSEQ multiplex PCR, and TCRdb's table has in-frame clones only and misses some. The top ten clones hold roughly 7% of a sample with 150,000 or so clones, roughly three quarters of them seen once. After removal of 3 bases from V and 2 bases from J, the junction contained 8 bases not matched to a gene. CDR1 and CDR2 from the germline V gene are LGHNA and YSLEER. This CDR3 comprises 16 residues. Concerning this clone itself: The antigen is unknown.

This chain links TRBV4-3 with TRBJ2-7; 9 nucleotides match TRBD1. The sequence was obtained from a woman aged 40 to 55 in good health and CMV-seropositive. Sequenced: PBMCs. The CDR3 sequence: CASSQQTGTGTYEQYF. CDR3 DNA sequence: TGCGCCAGCAGCCAGCAGACCGGGACAGGGACCTACGAGCAGTACTTC.